Below are 29 T cell receptor beta chains sequenced from a single sample in a study of shared clonotypes between healthy human individuals. The table came from immunoSEQ multiplex PCR; TCRdb's copy has only in-frame clones and leaves some out. The table records some 900,000 clones, approximately 80% of them present only once. Sequencing used memory CD4+ T cells sorted from blood. As for subset: CD45RA-negative fraction. Receptor source: a man younger than 30 in good health.

Turning to this clone: Other nucleotide sequences from this sample produce the same CDR3. The V call is TRBV2, the J call TRBJ2-7; D is uncertain. This CDR3 has 11 residues. V lost 5 bases and J 0 bases, leaving 2 bases between the germline ends. Germline CDR1 reads SNHLY; CDR2 reads FYNNEI. CDR3 residues: CASSYSYEQYF. CDR3 nucleotide sequence: TGTGCCAGCAGTTACTCCTACGAGCAGTACTTC.

This rearrangement joins TRBV19 to TRBJ2-2; D remains ambiguous. The germline V gene encodes CDR1 LNHDA and CDR2 SQIVND (reference sequence). V lost 3 bases, J lost 6 bases, and 2 bases lay in between. This CDR3 has 11 amino acids. DNA for the CDR3: TGTGCCAGTAGTATCTCCGGGGAGCTGTTTTTT. Encoded protein: CASSISGELFF.

The V call is TRBV21-1, the J call TRBJ1-5; the table's TRBD1 call for D was not verified on the DNA. TRBV21-1 is marked as a pseudogene. The CDR3 consists of 16 residues. The CDR3 nucleotides read TGTGCCAGCAGCATCTACCGGACAGGGCGCAATCAGCCCCAGCATTTT. This encodes CASSIYRTGRNQPQHF.

The V call is TRBV5-1, the J call TRBJ1-1, with 7 bases identical to TRBD1. The CDR3 spans 16 residues. V was pared by 0 bases and J by 5 bases, with 10 bases of the junction left unmatched. Germline CDR1 SGHRS, CDR2 YFSETQ. The CDR3 DNA follows: TGCGCCAGCAGCTTGGCTACAGGGGCTGGGGGGACTGAAGCTTTCTTT. It is translated as CASSLATGAGGTEAFF.

The chain has TRBV6-5 and TRBJ1-2, with D possibly TRBD1 on 5 matching bases. Germline CDR1 MNHEY, CDR2 SVGAGI. The CDR3 loop spans 15 amino acids. Deletions cut 6 bases from V and 4 bases from J, with 18 bases between. Here the CDR3 DNA reads TGTGCCAGCAGGCCACCTTTCAGGGAATCCTATGGCTACACCTTC. Residues: CASRPPFRESYGYTF.

The V gene is TRBV7-8, the J gene TRBJ2-7; 14 nucleotides align to TRBD2. Germline V gene data show CDR1 as SGHVS and CDR2 as FQNEAQ. J lost 1 base, V lost 5 bases, and 10 bases had no gene match. This CDR3 comprises 18 residues. CDR3: CASSLSQTSGGESYEQYF. For the CDR3, the DNA is TGTGCCAGCAGCCTTAGCCAGACTAGCGGGGGGGAATCCTACGAGCAGTACTTC.

The chain has TRBV5-1 and TRBJ1-1, with TRBD1 as a possible D gene (5 bases). Germline V lookup: CDR1 SGHRS, CDR2 YFSETQ. V was shortened by 4 bases and J by 1 base, with 14 bases between the two germline ends. The CDR3 extends over 15 amino acids. The CDR3 region has the DNA TGCGCCAGCAGCCGGGCCGGGGGGACGAACACTGAAGCTTTCTTT. Residues: CASSRAGGTNTEAFF.

This chain joins TRBV5-1 and TRBJ2-7; 8 bases align to TRBD2. The CDR3 contains 16 residues. Trimming at V came to 2 bases and at J to 2 bases, leaving 9 bases not matched to a gene. Germline loops: CDR1 SGHRS, CDR2 YFSETQ. The CDR3, as DNA: TGCGCCAGCAGCTTAGGAACTAGCGGCGGGCCCTACGAGCAGTACTTC. Amino acid sequence: CASSLGTSGGPYEQYF.

The chain combines TRBV2 with TRBJ2-2; D possibly corresponds to TRBD2 (5 bases). Germline V gene data show CDR1 as SNHLY and CDR2 as FYNNEI. This CDR3 comprises 14 residues. V gave up 8 bases and J gave up 4 bases, with 14 bases separating them. The CDR3 loop reads CASGAARGTGELFF. For the CDR3, the DNA is TGTGCCAGCGGAGCGGCCCGGGGCACCGGGGAGCTGTTTTTT.

There are a few counts of this clone. The V call is TRBV30, the J call TRBJ1-2, with 12 bases matching TRBD1. The junction had 10 bases not matched to a gene; V was cut back by 3 bases and J by 8 bases. The germline V gene encodes CDR1 GTSNPN and CDR2 SVGIG (reference sequence). The CDR3 runs to 15 residues. In DNA, the CDR3 is TGTGCCTGGAGGGAACCGGGACAGGGGGCGGCAGGCTACACCTTC. Translated: CAWREPGQGAAGYTF.

The chain has TRBV13 and TRBJ2-5; a possible D gene is TRBD2 (5 bases). This CDR3 is built from 15 residues. Germline CDR1 PRHDT, CDR2 FYEKMQ (reference sequence). The V gene lost 5 bases and the J gene lost 1 base, with 14 bases spanning the gap. The CDR3 loop is CASSLGAGVQETQYF. CDR3 DNA sequence: TGTGCCAGCAGCCTGGGCGCCGGGGTCCAAGAGACCCAGTACTTC.

This clone was seen a handful of times. At the DNA level, this CDR3 is encoded by other sequences in the same sample as well. This chain uses TRBV15 with TRBJ2-6; D is unresolved. CDR1 is LNHNV, CDR2 YYDKDF, per germline (reference sequence). The CDR3 runs 16 residues. Trimming removed 1 base at V and 0 bases at J, with 7 bases between. The CDR3 reads CATSRASHSGANVLTF. The CDR3 nucleotides are TGTGCCACCAGCAGAGCCTCTCACTCTGGGGCCAACGTCCTGACTTTC.

In regard to this clone: The sample holds other DNA sequences that translate to the same CDR3. The chain links TRBV29-1 to TRBJ1-2; the D is unclear. Germline loops: CDR1 SQVTM, CDR2 ANQGSEA. The V end was cut by 4 bases, the J end by 2 bases, with 5 bases between. The CDR3 covers 11 residues. The CDR3 loop reads CSVGTNYGYTF. For the CDR3, the DNA is TGCAGCGTTGGGACGAACTATGGCTACACCTTC.

This chain connects TRBV5-6 to TRBJ1-1; the D gene is possibly TRBD1 (6 bases). From germline, CDR1 is SGHDT and CDR2 YYEEEE. V dropped 4 bases and J dropped 7 bases, with 17 bases sitting between them. The CDR3 extends over 14 amino acids. CDR3 DNA: TGTGCCAGCAGCGTCAGAGGGGGGTCAAGTGAAGCTTTCTTT. Its translation: CASSVRGGSSEAFF.

This chain links TRBV4-3 with TRBJ1-5; D unresolved. The germline V gene has CDR1 LGHNA and CDR2 YSLEER. V was shortened by 0 bases and J by 1 base, with 7 bases between the two germline ends. This CDR3 spans 15 amino acids. The CDR3 spells CASSQEFQSNQPQHF. The CDR3 nucleotides read TGCGCCAGCAGCCAAGAGTTCCAGAGCAATCAGCCCCAGCATTTT.

The chain recombines TRBV5-4 with TRBJ2-2; no firm D call. Germline lookup yields CDR1 SGHNT and CDR2 YYREEE (reference sequence). The CDR3 spans 16 residues. Trimming took off 0 bases at V and 4 bases at J, with 13 bases between the two ends. CDR3 sequence: CASSLVATVGTGELFF. The CDR3 DNA sequence: TGTGCCAGCAGCTTGGTGGCAACGGTGGGCACCGGGGAGCTGTTTTTT.

This clone was detected once. The chain has TRBV5-4 and TRBJ2-5, with 9 bases matching TRBD2. CDR1 SGHNT and CDR2 YYREEE come from the germline V gene (reference sequence). The CDR3 spans 14 residues. J lost 2 bases, V lost 5 bases, and 4 bases had no gene match. CDR3 loop: CASRSSGVQETQYF. In DNA form, the CDR3 reads TGTGCCAGCAGGTCTAGCGGGGTTCAAGAGACCCAGTACTTC.

The V and J genes are TRBV29-1 and TRBJ2-1; TRBD1 aligns across 8 bases. The CDR3 has 14 residues. Germline assignment: CDR1 SQVTM and CDR2 ANQGSEA. After removal of 5 bases from V and 5 bases from J, the junction contained 8 bases not matched to a gene. The CDR3 DNA reads as TGCAGCGTTTCGACAGGGGAGTTGGACAATGAGCAGTTCTTC. Amino acids: CSVSTGELDNEQFF.

This clone has only a few counts. The rearrangement links TRBV19 to TRBJ2-5, with 9 bases fitting TRBD2. The junction had 7 bases not matched to a gene; V was cut back by 3 bases and J by 5 bases. Germline V lookup: CDR1 LNHDA, CDR2 SQIVND (reference sequence). CDR3 length: 15 amino acids. Here the CDR3 DNA reads TGTGCCAGTAGTATCACCGGGACTAGCTTGGAGACCCAGTACTTC. Protein sequence: CASSITGTSLETQYF.

This clone has only one observation. The J gene is TRBJ2-5, the V gene TRBV20-1; no reliable D call. In germline, CDR1 is DFQATT, CDR2 SNEGSKA (reference sequence). Trimming removed 5 bases from V and 4 bases from J, with 8 bases in between. The CDR3 is 11 residues long. CDR3 loop: CSAPPRETQYF. In nucleotides, the CDR3 is TGCAGTGCTCCCCCCCGAGAGACCCAGTACTTC.

The chain employs TRBV11-3 and TRBJ2-2, with 8 bases lining up with TRBD2. This CDR3 has 16 residues. With 1 base clipped from V and 3 bases from J, the junction kept 4 bases outside the gene matches. From germline, CDR1 is SGHNT and CDR2 YENEEA. The CDR3 sequence: CASSLGGGPHTGELFF. CDR3 nucleotide sequence: TGTGCCAGCAGCTTAGGCGGGGGGCCTCACACCGGGGAGCTGTTTTTT.

The gene calls are TRBV4-2 and TRBJ2-2; D might be TRBD1 (5 bases). The V gene lost 6 bases and the J gene lost 5 bases, with 16 bases spanning the gap. Germline V gene sequence: CDR1 LGHNA, CDR2 YNFKEQ. The CDR3 is made up of 15 amino acids. CDR3 region: CASSAGQGGTGELFF. In nucleotides, the CDR3 is TGTGCCAGCAGTGCTGGTCAGGGCGGAACCGGGGAGCTGTTTTTT.

Here the CDR3 reads CASSASGPYNEQFF. DNA of the CDR3: TGTGCCAGCAGTGCTAGCGGGCCCTACAATGAGCAGTTCTTC. This rearrangement joins TRBV6-4 to TRBJ2-1; TRBD2 aligns across 8 bases. With V trimmed by 4 bases and J by 2 bases, 1 base remained unmatched. Germline V gene lookup returns CDR1 MRHNA and CDR2 SNTAGT. The CDR3 is 14 residues long.

The rearrangement joins TRBV28 to TRBJ2-7; maybe TRBD1 (6 bases). This CDR3 contains 15 residues. Per the germline V gene, CDR1 is MDHEN and CDR2 is SYDVKM. The V end was cut by 7 bases, the J end by 9 bases, with 25 bases between. The CDR3: CASTTPGDTNVGQYF. The CDR3, as DNA: TGTGCCAGCACCACCCCCGGGGACACCAATGTCGGGCAGTACTTC.

Details on this clone: Other nucleotide sequences in the sample specify the same CDR3. The chain recombines TRBV18 with TRBJ1-5, with D uncertain. This CDR3 is 13 amino acids long. V lost 2 bases and J 1 base, leaving 3 bases between the germline ends. From germline, CDR1 is KGHSH and CDR2 LQKENI. CDR3 amino acids: CASSPGSNQPQHF. CDR3 nucleotide sequence: TGTGCCAGCTCACCAGGGAGCAATCAGCCCCAGCATTTT.

The CDR3 DNA reads as TGTGCCAGCAGGGACCCTACGAGGAATGAGCAGTTCTTC. Amino acids: CASRDPTRNEQFF. The chain employs TRBV6-6 and TRBJ2-1; the D is unclear. Trimming shortened V by 6 bases and J by 7 bases, and 13 bases separated the two germline ends. Per the germline V gene, CDR1 is MNHNY and CDR2 is SVGAGI (reference sequence). This CDR3 is 13 amino acids long.

This clone was observed a single time. Other DNA sequences in this sample translate to the same CDR3. The chain has TRBV29-1 and TRBJ2-3; D is possibly TRBD2 (6 bases). Germline CDR1 SQVTM, CDR2 ANQGSEA. The CDR3 has 14 residues. The ends were cut back, 6 bases at V and 1 base at J, with 14 bases in the middle. The CDR3 bases are TGCAGCGTCGGGGTCGGAGGGGGCACAGATACGCAGTATTTT. Encoded protein: CSVGVGGGTDTQYF.

Only one count was recorded for this clone. The rearrangement joins TRBV2 to TRBJ2-1, with a tentative D call TRBD1 (6 bases). Germline V CDR1 and CDR2: SNHLY, FYNNEI. CDR3 length: 13 residues. Trimming stripped 1 base from V and 12 bases from J, with 13 bases between. CDR3 protein: CASSEGQGRMQFF. The CDR3 region has the DNA TGTGCCAGCAGTGAAGGGCAGGGGCGGATGCAGTTCTTC. Full variable domain (outside the CDR3, taken from reference TRBV2 and TRBJ2-1): EPEVTQTPSHQVTQMGQEVILRCVPISNHLYFYWYRQILGQKVEFLVSFYNNEISEKSEIFDDQFSVERPDGSNFTLKIRSTKLEDSAMYFCASSEGQGRMQFFGPGTRLTVL.

This clone has just a few counts. The J gene is TRBJ1-6, the V gene TRBV28; D remains ambiguous. V lost 7 bases and J lost 8, with 12 bases in between. CDR1 MDHEN and CDR2 SYDVKM come from the germline V gene. The CDR3 has 13 amino acids. CDR3 bases: TGTGCCAGCATTGCACATCCGGATTCACCCCTCCACTTT. Its protein product is CASIAHPDSPLHF.